Sequencing of this TCR beta chain was carried out in a study of T cell repertoires in cytomegalovirus infection. About this clonotype: Its specificity is unknown.

Broader study findings: People with CMV and the relevant HLA were identified by cumulative public TCR beta family frequency. It was HLA-C-restricted CMV-specific TCR beta clonotypes that dominated the response ex vivo.

TCRdb independently ran MiXCR on the reads; one entry per CDR3 protein. Among approximately 730,000 distinct CDR3 sequences listed, under 35% were seen once. This TCR was sampled from a human donor in good health (CMV status not recorded). Some clones in this sample may be carry-over from other donors' samples. Here the sequenced sample was cultured CD8+ T cells from PBMCs, taken from culture after CMV antigen stimulation.

The CDR3 sequence: CASGGPGTGELFF. The CDR3 coding sequence is TGCGCCAGCGGGGGCCCGGGGACCGGGGAGCTGTTTTTT. The rearrangement joins TRBV5-1 to TRBJ2-2; D possibly corresponds to TRBD1 (6 bases). This CDR3 is 13 amino acids long. With 7 bases removed from V and 5 bases from J, the gap between germline ends came to 12 bases. In germline, CDR1 is SGHRS, CDR2 YFSETQ.